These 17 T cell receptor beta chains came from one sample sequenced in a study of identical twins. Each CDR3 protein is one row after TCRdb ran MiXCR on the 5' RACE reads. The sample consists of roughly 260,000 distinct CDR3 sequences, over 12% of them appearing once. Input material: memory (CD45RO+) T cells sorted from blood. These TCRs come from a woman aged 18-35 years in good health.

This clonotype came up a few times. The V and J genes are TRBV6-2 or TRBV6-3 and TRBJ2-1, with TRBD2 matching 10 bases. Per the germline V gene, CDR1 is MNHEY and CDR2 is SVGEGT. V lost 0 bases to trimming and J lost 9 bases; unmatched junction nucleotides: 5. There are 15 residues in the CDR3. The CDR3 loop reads CASSYSLAGEGEQFF. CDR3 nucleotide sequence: TGTGCCAGCAGTTACTCCCTAGCGGGAGAGGGTGAGCAGTTCTTC.

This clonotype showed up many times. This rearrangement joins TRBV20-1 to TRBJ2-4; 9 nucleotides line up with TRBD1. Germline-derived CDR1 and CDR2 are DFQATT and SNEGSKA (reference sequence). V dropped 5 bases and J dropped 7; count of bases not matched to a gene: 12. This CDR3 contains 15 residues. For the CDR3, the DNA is TGCAGTGCTCGCGTTGGGACAGGGAGGACGAACATTCAGTACTTC. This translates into CSARVGTGRTNIQYF.

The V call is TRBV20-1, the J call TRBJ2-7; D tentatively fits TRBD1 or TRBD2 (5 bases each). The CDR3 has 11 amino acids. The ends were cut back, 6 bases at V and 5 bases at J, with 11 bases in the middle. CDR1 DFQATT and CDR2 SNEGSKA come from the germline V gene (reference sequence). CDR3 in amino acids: CSATRGDEQYF. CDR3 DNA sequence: TGCAGTGCCACAAGGGGAGACGAGCAGTACTTC.

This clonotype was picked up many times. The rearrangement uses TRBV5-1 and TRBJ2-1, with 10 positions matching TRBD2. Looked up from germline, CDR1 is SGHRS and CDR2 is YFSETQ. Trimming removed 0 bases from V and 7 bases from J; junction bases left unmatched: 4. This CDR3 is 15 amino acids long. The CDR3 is CASSLVLAGENEQFF. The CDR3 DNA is TGCGCCAGCAGCTTGGTCCTAGCGGGAGAAAATGAGCAGTTCTTC.

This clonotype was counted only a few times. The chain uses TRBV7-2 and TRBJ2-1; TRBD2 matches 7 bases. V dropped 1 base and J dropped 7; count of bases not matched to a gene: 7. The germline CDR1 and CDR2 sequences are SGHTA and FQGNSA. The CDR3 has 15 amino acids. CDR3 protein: CASSLGTYGGNEQFF. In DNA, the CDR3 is TGTGCCAGCAGCTTAGGGACTTACGGGGGGAATGAGCAGTTCTTC. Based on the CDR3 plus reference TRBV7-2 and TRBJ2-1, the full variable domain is GAGVSQSPSNKVTEKGKDVELRCDPISGHTALYWYRQSLGQGLEFLIYFQGNSAPDKSGLPSDRFSAERTGGSVSTLTIQRTQQEDSAVYLCASSLGTYGGNEQFFGPGTRLTVL.

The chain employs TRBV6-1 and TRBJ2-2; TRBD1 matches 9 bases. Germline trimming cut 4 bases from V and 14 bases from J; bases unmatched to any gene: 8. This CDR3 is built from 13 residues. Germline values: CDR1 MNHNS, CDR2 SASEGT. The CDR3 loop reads CASSVPGTGLLFF. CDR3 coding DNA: TGTGCCAGCAGTGTTCCCGGGACAGGGCTACTGTTTTTT.

CDR3 sequence (DNA): TGTGCCAGCAGCAATCCGGGGGGGCCCGGGGAGCTGTTTTTT. This gives the protein CASSNPGGPGELFF. V and J are TRBV12-3 or TRBV12-4 and TRBJ2-2, with 8 bases lining up with TRBD2. Trimming removed 6 bases from V and 6 bases from J; junction bases left unmatched: 6. The CDR3 length is 14 residues.

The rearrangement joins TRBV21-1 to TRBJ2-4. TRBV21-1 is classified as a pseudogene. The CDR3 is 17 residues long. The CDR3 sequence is CASSRQWNPSDKNIQYF. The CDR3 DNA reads TGTGCCAGCAGCAGACAATGGAACCCGTCGGACAAAAACATTCAGTACTTC.

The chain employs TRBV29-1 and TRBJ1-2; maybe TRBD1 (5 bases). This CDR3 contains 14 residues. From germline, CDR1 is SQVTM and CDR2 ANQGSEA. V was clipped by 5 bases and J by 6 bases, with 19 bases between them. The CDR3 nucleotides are TGCAGCGTTTTCGACGTCCCTTGGGGGGATGGCTACACCTTC. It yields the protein CSVFDVPWGDGYTF. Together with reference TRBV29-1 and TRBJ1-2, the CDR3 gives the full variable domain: SAVISQKPSRDICQRGTSLTIQCQVDSQVTMMFWYRQQPGQSLTLIATANQGSEATYESGFVIDKFPISRPNLTFSTLTVSNMSPEDSSIYLCSVFDVPWGDGYTFGSGTRLTVV.

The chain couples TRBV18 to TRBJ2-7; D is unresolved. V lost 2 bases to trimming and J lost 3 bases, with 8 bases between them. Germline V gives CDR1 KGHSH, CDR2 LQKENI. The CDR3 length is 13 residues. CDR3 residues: CASSPSQNYEQYF. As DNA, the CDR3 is TGTGCCAGCTCACCATCGCAAAACTACGAGCAGTACTTC.

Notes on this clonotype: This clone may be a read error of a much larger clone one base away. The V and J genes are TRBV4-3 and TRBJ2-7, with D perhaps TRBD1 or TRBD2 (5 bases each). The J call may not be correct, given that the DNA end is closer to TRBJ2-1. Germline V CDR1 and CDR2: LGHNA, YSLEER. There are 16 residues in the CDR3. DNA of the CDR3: TGCGCCAGCAGCCAATCTTCAGGGACCTTGGTCTACGAGCAGTTCTTC. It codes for CASSQSSGTLVYEQFF.

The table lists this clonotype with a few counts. Written as DNA, the CDR3 is TGCAGCGTCGCCCCAGGGGGGGCTTTTGGCCAGCAGTACTTC. It codes for CSVAPGGAFGQQYF. The chain is built from TRBV29-1 and TRBJ2-7; D possibly uses TRBD1 or TRBD2 (7 bases each). The germline gives CDR1 SQVTM, CDR2 ANQGSEA. The V gene lost 6 bases and the J gene lost 8 bases, with 23 bases spanning the gap. This CDR3 spans 14 amino acids.

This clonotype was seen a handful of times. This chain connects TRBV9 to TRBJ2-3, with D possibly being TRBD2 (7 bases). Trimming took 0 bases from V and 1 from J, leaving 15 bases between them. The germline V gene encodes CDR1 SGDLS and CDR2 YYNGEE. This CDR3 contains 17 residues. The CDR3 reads CASSVGGGPSRTDTQYF. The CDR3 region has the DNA TGTGCCAGCAGCGTAGGGGGGGGGCCATCCCGCACAGATACGCAGTATTTT. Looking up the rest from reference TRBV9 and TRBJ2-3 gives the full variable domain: DSGVTQTPKHLITATGQRVTLRCSPRSGDLSVYWYQQSLDQGLQFLIQYYNGEERAKGNILERFSAQQFPDLHSELNLSSLELGDSALYFCASSVGGGPSRTDTQYFGPGTRLTVL.

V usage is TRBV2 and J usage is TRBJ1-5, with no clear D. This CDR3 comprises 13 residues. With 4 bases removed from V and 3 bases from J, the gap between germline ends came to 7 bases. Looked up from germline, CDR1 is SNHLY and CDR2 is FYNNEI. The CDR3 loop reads CASSVSYNQPQHF. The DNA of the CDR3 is TGTGCCAGCAGTGTGTCGTACAATCAGCCCCAGCATTTT.

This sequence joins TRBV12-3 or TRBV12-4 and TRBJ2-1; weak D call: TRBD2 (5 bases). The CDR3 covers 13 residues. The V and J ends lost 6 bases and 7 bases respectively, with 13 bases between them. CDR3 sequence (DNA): TGTGCCAGCAGCATTGGACTGCGGAATGAGCAGTTCTTC. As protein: CASSIGLRNEQFF.

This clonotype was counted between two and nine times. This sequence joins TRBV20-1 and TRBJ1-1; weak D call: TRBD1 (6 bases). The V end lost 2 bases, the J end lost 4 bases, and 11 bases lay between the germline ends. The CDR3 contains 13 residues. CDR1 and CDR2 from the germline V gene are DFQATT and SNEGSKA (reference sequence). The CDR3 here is CSARQGLGTEAFF. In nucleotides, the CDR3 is TGCAGTGCTAGACAGGGGTTGGGCACTGAAGCTTTCTTT.

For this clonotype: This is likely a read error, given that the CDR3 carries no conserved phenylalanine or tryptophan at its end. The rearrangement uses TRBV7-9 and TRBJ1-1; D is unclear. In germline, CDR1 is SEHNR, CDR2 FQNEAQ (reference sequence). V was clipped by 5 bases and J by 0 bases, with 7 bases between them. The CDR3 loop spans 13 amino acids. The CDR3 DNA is TGTGCCAGCAGCGTAGACATGAACACTGAAGCTTTCCTT. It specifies CASSVDMNTEAFL.